Below, 8 T cell receptor beta chains from the same sample are listed, as sequenced in a study of blood T cell repertoires in COVID-19. Using immunoSEQ multiplex PCR, the repertoire was profiled, and TCRdb retains in-frame clones only, with some absent. The table records 150,000 or so clones, roughly 83% of them present only once. Material for sequencing was PBMCs or T cells enriched from blood (not recorded which). These receptors came from a woman aged 60 to 75 who had recovered from COVID-19.

The genes are TRBV19 and TRBJ2-2, with 14 nucleotides matching TRBD2. V shed 6 bases and J 0 bases; nucleotides not matched to a gene: 9. The germline CDR1 and CDR2 sequences are LNHDA and SQIVND (reference sequence). This CDR3 region has 19 residues. CDR3 DNA sequence: TGTGCCAGTAGCCGCCGAAGGGGACTAGCGGGAGCGAACACCGGGGAGCTGTTTTTT. It specifies CASSRRRGLAGANTGELFF.

J is TRBJ2-7 and V is TRBV18, with TRBD2 identical over 11 bases. CDR1 is KGHSH, CDR2 LQKENI, per germline. The CDR3 extends over 16 amino acids. The ends lost 3 bases at V and 3 bases at J; junction bases unmatched: 7. CDR3: CASSPGIAGGLYEQYF. For the CDR3, the DNA is TGTGCCAGCTCACCTGGAATAGCGGGAGGGCTCTACGAGCAGTACTTC.

The J gene is TRBJ1-5, the V gene TRBV5-1; TRBD1 agrees at 7 bases. The J segment lost 6 bases and the V segment lost 2 bases, leaving 8 bases of the junction unmatched. Germline CDR1 is SGHRS and CDR2 is YFSETQ. CDR3 size: 15 residues. The CDR3, as DNA: TGCGCCAGCAGCTTCGAAACAGGGGTGGGTCAGCCCCAGCATTTT. This codes for CASSFETGVGQPQHF.

This sequence joins TRBV6-2 or TRBV6-3 and TRBJ2-1; 7 bases align to TRBD2. The CDR3 consists of 15 residues. V dropped 5 bases and J dropped 4; count of bases not matched to a gene: 8. Germline CDR1 reads MNHEY; CDR2 reads SVGEGT. CDR3 in DNA: TGTGCCAGCAGTGTTGGACTAGTTAATTACAATGAGCAGTTCTTC. As protein: CASSVGLVNYNEQFF.

V is TRBV9 and J is TRBJ2-3, with 7 bases matching TRBD1. The CDR3 loop spans 13 amino acids. V was pared by 6 bases and J by 0 bases, with 1 base of the junction left unmatched. Germline CDR1 SGDLS, CDR2 YYNGEE. The CDR3 DNA reads as TGTGCCAGCACGGGACAGAGCACAGATACGCAGTATTTT. Protein: CASTGQSTDTQYF.

This chain joins TRBV6-2 or TRBV6-3 and TRBJ1-1; 7 bases fit TRBD1. CDR3 length: 13 amino acids. V was pared by 6 bases and J by 3 bases, with 4 bases of the junction left unmatched. Germline values: CDR1 MNHEY, CDR2 SVGEGT. In DNA, the CDR3 is TGTGCCAGCAGACCTCAGGGGGACACTGAAGCTTTCTTT. Translating gives CASRPQGDTEAFF.

This chain joins TRBV7-9 and TRBJ1-4; D is unresolved. V lost 1 base to trimming and J lost 5 bases, with 8 bases between them. This CDR3 comprises 14 residues. Germline V gives CDR1 SEHNR, CDR2 FQNEAQ (reference sequence). In DNA, the CDR3 is TGTGCCAGCAGCTTAGGAGACGGGAATGAAAAACTGTTTTTT. As protein: CASSLGDGNEKLFF.

This chain uses TRBV4-1 with TRBJ2-1, with 8 bases that match TRBD2. The CDR3 length is 18 residues. The trim removed 0 bases at V and 2 bases at J, leaving 9 bases unmatched. Germline V gives CDR1 MGHRA, CDR2 YSYEKL. CDR3 sequence (DNA): TGCGCCAGCAGCCAAGATCCTCGGGGGGGCCCCCCCTACAATGAGCAGTTCTTC. Its protein product is CASSQDPRGGPPYNEQFF.